These 9 T cell receptor beta chains share one sample of origin, sequenced in a study of blood T cell repertoires in COVID-19. Some clones are missing from TCRdb's copy, which holds only in-frame ones; the method was immunoSEQ multiplex PCR. The data contain approximately 220,000 clones, over 75% of them seen just once; the ten biggest clones take up 6.5% to 9%. The sample was PBMCs or T cells enriched from blood (not recorded which). The receptors shown here come from a woman in her thirties or forties with acute COVID-19.

V is TRBV28 and J is TRBJ2-7; D gene ambiguous. Germline CDR1 is MDHEN and CDR2 is SYDVKM. This CDR3 contains 12 residues. Trimming cost V 3 bases and J 0 bases, with 3 bases left between them. CDR3 in DNA: TGTGCCAGCAGTTTTAACTCCTACGAGCAGTACTTC. This translates into CASSFNSYEQYF. The full variable domain, in which reference TRBV28 and TRBJ2-7 provide the parts outside the CDR3, is DVKVTQSSRYLVKRTGEKVFLECVQDMDHENMFWYRQDPGLGLRLIYFSYDVKMKEKGDIPEGYSVSREKKERFSLILESASTNQTSMYLCASSFNSYEQYFGPGTRLTVT.

This chain joins TRBV6-5 and TRBJ1-2; no firm D call. This CDR3 comprises 15 residues. The germline V and J ends were trimmed by 9 bases and 2 bases, with 19 bases remaining between them. Germline V gene sequence: CDR1 MNHEY, CDR2 SVGAGI. The CDR3 loop reads CASRPEGSVNYGYTF. In nucleotides, the CDR3 is TGTGCCAGTAGGCCCGAGGGCAGCGTCAACTATGGCTACACCTTC.

The J gene is TRBJ2-5, the V gene TRBV7-2, with D unresolved. The CDR3 spans 13 residues. Looked up from germline, CDR1 is SGHTA and CDR2 is FQGNSA. With 6 bases removed from V and 2 bases from J, the gap between germline ends came to 10 bases. DNA for the CDR3: TGTGCCAGCAGGAGGAACGGACAAGAGACCCAGTACTTC. It translates to CASRRNGQETQYF.

This rearrangement joins TRBV5-1 to TRBJ1-2; 7 bases are a match to TRBD1. This CDR3 spans 13 amino acids. Trimming cost V 7 bases and J 6 bases; bases outside gene matches: 9. The germline V gene has CDR1 SGHRS and CDR2 YFSETQ. The CDR3 is CASQDITGDGYTF. CDR3 in DNA: TGCGCCAGCCAAGATATAACAGGGGATGGCTACACCTTC.

This chain links TRBV7-8 with TRBJ1-1; TRBD1 matches 7 bases. With V trimmed by 1 base and J by 1 base, 0 bases remained unmatched. The germline CDR1 and CDR2 sequences are SGHVS and FQNEAQ. The CDR3 spans 14 residues. In DNA form, the CDR3 reads TGTGCCAGCAGCTTAGACAGGGGGAACACTGAAGCTTTCTTT. This encodes CASSLDRGNTEAFF. The full variable domain, with the rest looked up from reference TRBV7-8 and TRBJ1-1, is GAGVSQSPRYKVAKRGQDVALRCDPISGHVSLFWYQQALGQGPEFLTYFQNEAQLDKSGLPSDRFFAERPEGSVSTLKIQRTQQEDSAVYLCASSLDRGNTEAFFGQGTRLTVV.

This clone appeared a few times. The chain joins TRBV9 to TRBJ1-1; no definite D call. Germline values: CDR1 SGDLS, CDR2 YYNGEE. Trimming left V 6 bases short and J 5 bases short, with 20 bases between. The CDR3 is 15 residues long. The CDR3 loop reads CASTRRVGSLTEAFF. Written as DNA, the CDR3 is TGTGCCAGCACTAGGAGGGTTGGGAGTTTGACTGAAGCTTTCTTT.

This clone appeared once. V gene TRBV6-5 combines with J gene TRBJ1-4; 11 bases fit TRBD1. The junction had 4 bases not matched to a gene; V was cut back by 6 bases and J by 4 bases. The length of the CDR3 is 15 residues. Germline CDR1 is MNHEY and CDR2 is SVGAGI. The CDR3 region is CASRGQGGYNEKLFF. The CDR3 region has the DNA TGTGCCAGCAGGGGACAGGGGGGGTATAATGAAAAACTGTTTTTT.

The chain recombines TRBV10-2 with TRBJ1-1; 10 positions agree with TRBD1. Germline-derived CDR1 and CDR2 are WSHSY and SAAADI. This CDR3 is built from 17 residues. V was pared by 4 bases and J by 0 bases, with 8 bases of the junction left unmatched. This chain's CDR3 is CASSGGTGVNMNTEAFF. Written as DNA, the CDR3 is TGCGCCAGCAGTGGCGGGACAGGGGTTAATATGAACACTGAAGCTTTCTTT.

In this sample, this clone turned up a few times. The sample holds other DNA sequences that translate to the same CDR3. The chain has TRBV5-1 and TRBJ1-1, with TRBD1 matching 11 bases. The CDR3 consists of 17 residues. The J segment lost 3 bases and the V segment lost 0 bases, leaving 7 bases of the junction unmatched. Germline V lookup: CDR1 SGHRS, CDR2 YFSETQ. Here the CDR3 reads CASSLDGTGGLDTEAFF. For the CDR3, the DNA is TGCGCCAGCAGCTTGGATGGGACAGGGGGTTTAGACACTGAAGCTTTCTTT.